This TCR beta chain was found in a study of shared clonotypes between healthy human individuals. TCRdb keeps only in-frame clones here, not all; method: immunoSEQ multiplex PCR. This sample has about 600,000 clones, with about 97% found just once. Comment on this clone: Its target is unknown.

Study outcomes and limitations: Among the subsets, naive ones generally showed larger estimated richness than memory ones.

CDR1 is SQVTM and CDR2 is ANQGSEA in the germline V gene. The CDR3 has 11 amino acids. The ends were cut back, 7 bases at V and 6 bases at J, with 10 bases in the middle. Source material: naive CD4+ T cells sorted from blood. The sample's subset: CD45RA+ positively selected. The TCR originated in a young woman in good health. The chain carries TRBV29-1 and TRBJ2-1, with D hard to call. The CDR3 loop reads CSGLVFNEQFF. The DNA for the CDR3 is TGCAGCGGCCTCGTCTTCAATGAGCAGTTCTTC.